The 20 T cell receptor beta chains given below trace back to one sample, sequenced in a study of Graves' ophthalmopathy and Graves' hyperthyroidism. TCR beta CDR3 amplification used RNA transcripts. Scientists carried out first-round RT-PCR using HTBI primers and then a second-round multiplex PCR. TCRdb re-called the multiplex PCR reads through MiXCR, storing one row per CDR3 protein. The table has around 600,000 distinct CDR3 sequences, over 40% seen once; the top ten hold around 3%. The sample taken for sequencing was peripheral blood. All receptors derive from an adult man with Graves' ophthalmopathy.

This clonotype was counted at least ten times. V gene TRBV7-9 combines with J gene TRBJ1-2; D call uncertain. The CDR3 has 14 amino acids. Deletions cut 1 base from V and 0 bases from J, with 6 bases between. Germline V gene lookup returns CDR1 SEHNR and CDR2 FQNEAQ (reference sequence). Here the CDR3 reads CASSLVQANYGYTF. DNA for the CDR3: TGTGCCAGCAGCTTAGTGCAGGCTAACTATGGCTACACCTTC. The full variable domain, with the rest looked up from reference TRBV7-9 and TRBJ1-2, is DTGVSQNPRHKITKRGQNVTFRCDPISEHNRLYWYRQTLGQGPEFLTYFQNEAQLEKSRLLSDRFSAERPKGSFSTLEIQRTEQGDSAMYLCASSLVQANYGYTFGSGTRLTVV.

This clonotype was counted between two and nine times. The V and J genes are TRBV12-3 or TRBV12-4 and TRBJ2-2; D ambiguous. The ends were cut back, 3 bases at V and 6 bases at J, with 14 bases in the middle. The CDR3 has 15 amino acids. DNA for the CDR3: TGTGCCAGCAGTTTCGGACCCCCTTACTCCGGGGAGCTGTTTTTT. Encoded protein: CASSFGPPYSGELFF.

The V and J genes are TRBV20-1 and TRBJ1-6; TRBD1 might be the D (5 bases). V lost 3 bases to trimming and J lost 8 bases, with 17 bases between them. The CDR3 consists of 15 residues. Looked up from germline, CDR1 is DFQATT and CDR2 is SNEGSKA (reference sequence). The CDR3 loop reads CSASGGGVKDSPLHF. DNA for the CDR3: TGCAGTGCTAGTGGGGGGGGGGTAAAAGATTCACCCCTCCACTTT.

The V gene is TRBV5-1, the J gene TRBJ2-2; D gene unclear. This CDR3 is built from 14 residues. Trimming shortened V by 1 base and J by 4 bases, and 8 bases separated the two germline ends. CDR1 is SGHRS and CDR2 is YFSETQ in the germline V gene. In DNA, the CDR3 is TGCGCCAGCAGCTTGTATTTGAGCACCGGGGAGCTGTTTTTT. Residues: CASSLYLSTGELFF.

The rearrangement links TRBV10-3 to TRBJ1-2; 8 bases are a match to TRBD1. The CDR3 totals 12 residues. CDR1 and CDR2 from the germline V gene are ENHRY and SYGVKD. The V gene end was trimmed by 10 bases and the J gene end by 5 bases; junction bases not matched to a gene: 6. CDR3 in amino acids: CASEGQAYGYTF. The CDR3 nucleotides are TGTGCCAGCGAGGGACAGGCGTATGGCTACACCTTC.

The table lists this clonotype with a few counts. The chain couples TRBV30 to TRBJ1-2; possible D gene TRBD1, 5 bases. CDR1 GTSNPN and CDR2 SVGIG come from the germline V gene (reference sequence). This CDR3 is built from 12 residues. Deletions cut 0 bases from V and 6 bases from J, with 8 bases between. The CDR3: CAWSVRGNGYTF. CDR3 DNA: TGTGCCTGGAGTGTACGGGGGAATGGCTACACCTTC.

The chain has TRBV7-9 and TRBJ2-5; the D gene is possibly TRBD2 (6 bases). CDR3 size: 14 residues. Trimming pared 4 bases from V and 3 bases from J, leaving 12 bases between. Germline CDR1 and CDR2: SEHNR and FQNEAQ (reference sequence). The CDR3 reads CASSSYPGEETQYF. In nucleotides, the CDR3 is TGTGCCAGCAGCTCCTACCCGGGAGAAGAGACCCAGTACTTC.

The chain employs TRBV29-1 and TRBJ1-4; D remains unclear. Germline V lookup: CDR1 SQVTM, CDR2 ANQGSEA. The CDR3 contains 14 residues. Trimming removed 4 bases at V and 5 bases at J, with 14 bases between. The CDR3 loop is CSVGSDPGNEKLFF. CDR3 DNA: TGCAGCGTTGGATCAGACCCTGGGAATGAAAAACTGTTTTTT.

The chain couples TRBV27 to TRBJ2-3, with D hard to call. This CDR3 is 11 amino acids long. Germline CDR1 and CDR2: MNHEY and SMNVEV (reference sequence). Between the trimmed V and J ends, which lost 4 bases and 5 bases, there was a span of 4 bases. The CDR3 region is CASSWGDTQYF. CDR3 coding DNA: TGTGCCAGCAGTTGGGGAGATACGCAGTATTTT.

In this sample, this clonotype turned up many times. The chain recombines TRBV7-2 with TRBJ1-5; no reliable D call. Germline CDR1 reads SGHTA; CDR2 reads FQGNSA. Trimming removed 2 bases from V and 0 bases from J, with 11 bases in between. The CDR3 sequence is 16 residues long. The CDR3 region has the DNA TGTGCCAGCAGCTTATTTCCAGACTATAGCAATCAGCCCCAGCATTTT. It specifies CASSLFPDYSNQPQHF.

The genes are TRBV7-2 and TRBJ2-5, with 7 nucleotides matching TRBD2. V lost 1 base to trimming and J lost 5 bases; unmatched junction nucleotides: 10. Germline V lookup: CDR1 SGHTA, CDR2 FQGNSA. The CDR3 is made up of 16 amino acids. CDR3 protein: CASSLVGLVGDETQYF. The CDR3 DNA reads as TGTGCCAGCAGCTTAGTAGGACTAGTGGGAGATGAGACCCAGTACTTC.

This clonotype was observed a handful of times. The gene calls are TRBV19 and TRBJ2-2, with D possibly matching TRBD1 (6 bases). The CDR3 extends over 16 amino acids. V lost 3 bases to trimming and J lost 5 bases, with 16 bases between them. Germline CDR1 reads LNHDA; CDR2 reads SQIVND (reference sequence). This CDR3 reads CASSITGTLWTGELFF. In DNA form, the CDR3 reads TGTGCCAGTAGTATCACCGGGACACTATGGACCGGGGAGCTGTTTTTT.

This chain links TRBV29-1 with TRBJ2-5, with TRBD2 identical over 9 bases. Germline V CDR1 and CDR2: SQVTM, ANQGSEA. The V and J ends lost 5 bases and 2 bases, in that order; junction bases with no gene match: 0. This CDR3 is 12 amino acids long. The CDR3 is CSVLAGQETQYF. For the CDR3, the DNA is TGCAGCGTTCTAGCGGGACAAGAGACCCAGTACTTC.

The rearrangement links TRBV5-1 to TRBJ1-1; the match to TRBD1 covers 8 bases. V was pared by 5 bases and J by 10 bases, with 7 bases of the junction left unmatched. Per the germline V gene, CDR1 is SGHRS and CDR2 is YFSETQ. The CDR3 runs 12 residues. CDR3 nucleotide sequence: TGCGCCAGCAGACAGACAGGGGTAGGAGCTTTCTTT. Translated, it gives CASRQTGVGAFF.

This chain joins TRBV7-8 and TRBJ2-5, with D tentatively TRBD1 (6 bases). This CDR3 has 15 amino acids. Trimming pared 1 base from V and 4 bases from J, leaving 13 bases between. Germline CDR1 and CDR2: SGHVS and FQNEAQ. The CDR3 loop is CASSLVGATGETQYF. The DNA of the CDR3 is TGTGCCAGCAGCTTAGTGGGGGCAACGGGAGAGACCCAGTACTTC.

This clonotype has only one observation. This chain connects TRBV10-3 to TRBJ1-6, with TRBD1 as a possible D gene (6 bases). CDR3 length: 17 amino acids. Germline loops: CDR1 ENHRY, CDR2 SYGVKD. The ends were cut back, 3 bases at V and 2 bases at J, with 14 bases in the middle. CDR3 amino acids: CAISDRSGAAYNSPLHF. The CDR3 DNA is TGTGCCATCAGTGATAGGTCGGGGGCTGCCTATAATTCACCCCTCCACTTT.

This rearrangement joins TRBV27 to TRBJ1-4, with D uncertain. The CDR3 consists of 12 residues. The ends were cut back, 5 bases at V and 4 bases at J, with 5 bases in the middle. Germline CDR1 MNHEY, CDR2 SMNVEV (reference sequence). The CDR3 nucleotides are TGTGCCAGCAGTCATCATAATGAAAAACTGTTTTTT. Translation: CASSHHNEKLFF.

The rearrangement joins TRBV13 to TRBJ2-2; D is uncertain. V shed 2 bases and J shed 6 bases, with 7 bases lying between them. CDR1 and CDR2 (germline): PRHDT, FYEKMQ (reference sequence). CDR3 length: 13 amino acids. The DNA of the CDR3 is TGTGCCAGCAGCTTAATGCCGGCCGGGGAGCTGTTTTTT. Amino acids: CASSLMPAGELFF.

In this sample, this clonotype turned up a few times. The V gene is TRBV7-9, the J gene TRBJ2-2; D unclear. Germline CDR1 and CDR2: SEHNR and FQNEAQ (reference sequence). The CDR3 covers 13 residues. Trimming stripped 3 bases from V and 4 bases from J, with 6 bases between. The CDR3 spells CASSFVFTGELFF. CDR3 sequence (DNA): TGTGCCAGCAGCTTTGTTTTCACCGGGGAGCTGTTTTTT.

This clonotype was recorded many times. The rearrangement uses TRBV5-8 and TRBJ2-5; D is possibly TRBD1 or TRBD2 (6 bases each). Looked up from germline, CDR1 is SGHTS and CDR2 is YDEGEE. The CDR3 contains 16 residues. The V end lost 4 bases, the J end lost 4 bases, and 20 bases lay between the germline ends. CDR3 in DNA: TGTGCCAGCAGCCGCGGACAGCTGGGGGGTGGAGAGACCCAGTACTTC. Protein sequence: CASSRGQLGGGETQYF.